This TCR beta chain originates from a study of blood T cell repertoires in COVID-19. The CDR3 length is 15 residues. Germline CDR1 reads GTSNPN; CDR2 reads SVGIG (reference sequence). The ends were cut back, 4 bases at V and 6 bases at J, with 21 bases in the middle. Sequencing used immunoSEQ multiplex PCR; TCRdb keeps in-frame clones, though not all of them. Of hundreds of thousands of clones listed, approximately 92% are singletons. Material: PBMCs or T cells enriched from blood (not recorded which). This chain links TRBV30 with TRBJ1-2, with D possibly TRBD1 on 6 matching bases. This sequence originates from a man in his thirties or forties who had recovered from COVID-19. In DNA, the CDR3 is TGTGCCTGGAAGGGCGGGGGGCGCGTAAAGCATGGCTACACCTTC. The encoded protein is CAWKGGGRVKHGYTF.